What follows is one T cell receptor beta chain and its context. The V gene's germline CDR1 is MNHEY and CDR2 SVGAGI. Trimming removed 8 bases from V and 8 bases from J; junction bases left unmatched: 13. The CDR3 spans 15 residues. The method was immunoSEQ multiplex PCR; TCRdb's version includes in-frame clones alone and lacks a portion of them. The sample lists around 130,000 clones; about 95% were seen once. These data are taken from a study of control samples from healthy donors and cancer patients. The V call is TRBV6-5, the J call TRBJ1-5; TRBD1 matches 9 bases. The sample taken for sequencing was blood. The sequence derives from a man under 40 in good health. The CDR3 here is CASRTGTGFVEPQHF. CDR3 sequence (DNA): TGTGCCAGCCGGACCGGGACAGGGTTCGTCGAGCCCCAGCATTTT.